The 2 T cell receptor beta chains below were found in one sample sequenced in a study of blood T cell repertoires in COVID-19. Clones were read by immunoSEQ multiplex PCR, and TCRdb kept only the in-frame ones, dropping some. The data hold 220,000 or so clones, with approximately 86% observed a single time. The sequencing sample was made of PBMCs or T cells enriched from blood (not recorded which). The receptors here all came from a woman between 50 and 59 years old with acute COVID-19.

This clone showed up just a few times. The V and J genes are TRBV25-1 and TRBJ2-7; 8 nucleotides match TRBD1. The CDR3 contains 13 residues. V shed 7 bases, J shed 4 bases, and the junction held 6 bases outside the gene matches. Germline CDR1 and CDR2: MGHDK and SYGVNS. For the CDR3, the DNA is TGTGCCAGCACAGACAGGGGTTCTTACGAGCAGTACTTC. Protein product: CASTDRGSYEQYF.

The chain employs TRBV11-3 and TRBJ2-2; 8 positions agree with TRBD1. The CDR3 runs 15 residues. V gave up 3 bases and J gave up 2 bases; unmatched junction bases: 2. The germline CDR1 and CDR2 sequences are SGHNT and YENEEA. The DNA for the CDR3 is TGTGCCAGCAGCTTCGACAGGGGAAACACCGGGGAGCTGTTTTTT. Protein: CASSFDRGNTGELFF.